This T cell receptor beta chain derives from a study of blood T cell repertoires in COVID-19. This clone was counted a single time. Germline CDR1 SEHNR, CDR2 FQNEAQ (reference sequence). Between the trimmed V and J ends, which lost 5 bases and 12 bases, there was a span of 14 bases. This CDR3 is built from 12 residues. Sequencing used immunoSEQ multiplex PCR; TCRdb keeps in-frame clones, though not all of them. Found here are about 87,000 clones, about 85% of them singletons; the top ten hold under 3.5%. Patients in Seattle were enrolled during active infection, then followed longitudinally. Sequenced sample: peripheral blood. The V call is TRBV7-9, the J call TRBJ2-1; D unclear. This TCR came from a woman of 80 years or more with COVID-19, enrolled during active disease. CDR3 in amino acids: CASSRDLERQFF. In nucleotides, the CDR3 is TGTGCCAGCAGCCGCGATCTAGAACGGCAGTTCTTC.